This is a list of T cell receptor beta chains from one sample in a study of blood T cell repertoires in COVID-19. The protocol was immunoSEQ multiplex PCR, while the TCRdb copy is restricted to in-frame clones and leaves out a portion. The repertoire consists of about 100,000 clones, with around 73% occurring once and the leading ten covering approximately 9.6%. Sequenced sample: peripheral blood. The receptors were sampled from a man in his 60s with active or convalescent COVID-19. The CDR3 runs from the conserved cysteine through the conserved F or W. A D gene is named only where the DNA matches it firmly. Expanded clones get a size class; other rows say once, few or many, or leave the size out.

TRBJ2-1 TRBD2 TRBV2 NA CASRSLAGAGNEQFF TGTGCCAGCCGCTCACTAGCGGGAGCAGGAAATGAGCAGTTCTTC
TRBJ2-5 NA TRBV18 NA CASSPPVVGSQYF TGTGCCAGCTCACCCCCCGTGGTGGGCTCCCAGTACTTC
TRBJ2-1 NA TRBV3-1/TRBV3-2 NA CASSQGQARDEQFF TGTGCCAGCAGCCAAGGGCAGGCTCGCGATGAGCAGTTCTTC
TRBJ2-5 NA TRBV5-4 NA CASSPDSIQETQYF TGTGCCAGCAGCCCAGACAGCATCCAAGAGACCCAGTACTTC
TRBJ2-2 TRBD2 TRBV28 NA CASSLLLAGSLNTGELFF TGTGCCAGCAGCCTTCTCCTAGCGGGGAGTTTGAACACCGGGGAGCTGTTTTTT
TRBJ2-7 TRBD2 TRBV19 NA CASSKRAGSRHEQYF TGTGCCAGTAGTAAACGAGCGGGGAGTCGGCACGAGCAGTACTTC
TRBJ2-7 NA TRBV7-2 NA CASSLAFGIPYEQYF TGTGCCAGCAGCTTAGCTTTCGGGATTCCCTACGAGCAGTACTTC
TRBJ2-3 NA TRBV10-1 NA CASSEWGRGADTQYF TGCGCCAGCAGTGAGTGGGGGCGAGGAGCAGATACGCAGTATTTT
TRBJ2-7 TRBD1 TRBV15 NA CATSPFGGTGRNEQYF TGTGCCACCAGCCCGTTCGGGGGGACAGGGAGGAACGAGCAGTACTTC
TRBJ1-6 NA TRBV6-5 NA CASSYSWQAKSPLHF TGTGCCAGCAGTTACTCATGGCAGGCGAAGTCACCCCTCCACTTT
TRBJ2-5 NA TRBV7-2 NA CASSPDYLQETQYF TGTGCCAGCAGCCCAGACTACCTTCAAGAGACCCAGTACTTC
TRBJ1-2 NA TRBV15 NA CATSAFSGAPQLIYGYTF TGTGCCACCAGCGCTTTCTCAGGGGCGCCCCAATTAATCTATGGCTACACCTTC
TRBJ2-7 TRBD2 TRBV28 NA CASSPAAGGPHEQYF TGTGCCAGCAGCCCGGCGGCGGGAGGGCCCCACGAGCAGTACTTC
TRBJ2-2 TRBD2 TRBV5-1 many CASSSVLRTSGMNTGELFF TGCGCCAGCAGCTCGGTTCTTAGGACTAGCGGGATGAACACCGGGGAGCTGTTTTTT
TRBJ1-5 TRBD1 TRBV2 few CASSLPGQGILGDQPQHF TGTGCCAGCAGTCTACCGGGACAGGGTATACTAGGGGATCAGCCCCAGCATTTT
TRBJ2-1 TRBD2 TRBV5-1 NA CASSLAGRSPYNEQFF TGCGCCAGCAGCTTGGCCGGGAGGTCCCCCTACAATGAGCAGTTCTTC
TRBJ1-4 NA TRBV19 NA CASTPKHATNEKLFF TGTGCCAGTACCCCCAAACACGCAACTAATGAAAAACTGTTTTTT
TRBJ2-4 NA TRBV29-1 NA CSVGPQGEGGIQYF TGCAGCGTGGGACCTCAGGGTGAGGGAGGCATTCAGTACTTC
TRBJ2-1 NA TRBV9 NA CASSVSGTYNEQFF TGTGCCAGCAGCGTTAGCGGAACCTACAATGAGCAGTTCTTC
TRBJ2-3 TRBD2 TRBV3-1/TRBV3-2 NA CATSLSGTSNTDTQYF TGTGCCACCTCCCTTTCCGGGACTAGCAACACAGATACGCAGTATTTT
TRBJ2-1 NA TRBV19 NA CASSIVGGDNEQFF TGTGCCAGTAGTATAGTAGGCGGAGACAATGAGCAGTTCTTC
TRBJ2-7 NA TRBV27 NA CASNPQGREDEQYF TGTGCCAGCAACCCTCAGGGCAGGGAAGACGAGCAGTACTTC
TRBJ2-7 NA TRBV28 NA CASPRDQDEQYF TGTGCCAGCCCCCGGGATCAGGACGAGCAGTACTTC
TRBJ2-2 NA TRBV5-1 NA CASKEGAGTGELFF TGCGCCAGCAAGGAGGGCGCGGGCACCGGGGAGCTGTTTTTT
TRBJ1-6 NA TRBV19 NA CASRISAKGDSPLHF TGTGCCAGTAGGATCTCCGCAAAAGGGGATTCACCCCTCCACTTT
TRBJ1-2 NA TRBV13 NA CASSLFNYGYTF TGTGCCAGCAGCTTGTTTAATTATGGCTACACCTTC
TRBJ2-2 NA TRBV12-1 NA CASSYRPPGGSDTGELFF TGTGCCAGCAGCTACAGGCCTCCCGGGGGGTCGGACACCGGGGAGCTGTTTTTT
TRBJ2-7 NA TRBV30 few CAWSVGRQTEQYF TGTGCCTGGAGTGTCGGGAGACAAACCGAGCAGTACTTC
TRBJ1-2 NA TRBV7-9 NA CASSFRDNSGYTF TGTGCCAGCAGCTTCCGGGACAACTCTGGCTACACCTTC
TRBJ2-4 NA TRBV9 few CASSVSGQFGNIQYF TGTGCCAGCAGCGTATCAGGGCAATTCGGCAACATTCAGTACTTC
TRBJ1-6 NA TRBV11-2 NA CASSLDRAGNSPLHF TGTGCCAGCAGCTTAGACAGGGCGGGGAATTCACCCCTCCACTTT
TRBJ2-1 TRBD2 TRBV19 NA CASSSPILAGASSSYNEQFF TGTGCCAGTAGTAGCCCAATACTAGCGGGGGCGAGTAGCTCCTACAATGAGCAGTTCTTC
TRBJ1-1 NA TRBV10-3 NA CAISDRNTEAFF TGTGCCATCAGTGACAGAAACACTGAAGCTTTCTTT
TRBJ2-2 NA TRBV11-1 NA CASSLESGSTGELFF TGTGCCAGCAGCTTAGAGAGCGGTAGTACCGGGGAGCTGTTTTTT
TRBJ2-5 NA TRBV19 NA CASSRKSGNLQETQYF TGTGCCAGTAGTAGAAAATCAGGGAATCTCCAAGAGACCCAGTACTTC
TRBJ2-1 TRBD2 TRBV9 NA CASSEAGGRAYDEQFF TGTGCCAGCAGCGAAGCAGGTGGGAGGGCCTATGATGAGCAGTTCTTC
TRBJ2-1 NA TRBV1 NA CTSSQDPNLAGGPPYNEQFF TGCACCAGCAGCCAAGATCCCAATCTAGCGGGAGGGCCACCCTACAATGAGCAGTTCTTC
TRBJ2-3 TRBD1 TRBV19 NA CASSYRTGDRTDTQYF TGTGCCAGTAGTTACAGGACAGGTGACCGCACAGATACGCAGTATTTT
TRBJ2-1 NA TRBV4-1 NA CASSNQDLLGSSYNEQFF TGCGCCAGCAGCAACCAAGATCTACTAGGGAGCTCCTACAATGAGCAGTTCTTC
TRBJ1-1 NA TRBV30 few CAWSVPRVNTEAFF TGTGCCTGGAGTGTACCCAGGGTTAACACTGAAGCTTTCTTT
TRBJ2-2 TRBD2 TRBV5-4 few CASSPRSAGETGELFF TGTGCCAGCAGCCCCCGGTCAGCGGGAGAGACCGGGGAGCTGTTTTTT
TRBJ2-5 TRBD2 TRBV27 NA CASSPGTSVQETQYF TGTGCCAGCAGTCCCGGGACTAGCGTCCAAGAGACCCAGTACTTC
TRBJ1-1 TRBD1 TRBV6-5 NA CASSKNGQGTEAFF TGTGCCAGCAGCAAAAACGGACAGGGGACCGAAGCTTTCTTT
TRBJ1-5 NA TRBV5-1 NA CASSPGGGDSNQPQHF TGCGCCAGCAGCCCTGGGGGAGGAGATAGCAATCAGCCCCAGCATTTT
TRBJ2-7 TRBD1 TRBV28 NA CASSSTAGTGNYEQYF TGTGCCAGCAGTTCCACGGCCGGGACAGGGAATTACGAGCAGTACTTC
TRBJ2-1 TRBD1 TRBV5-4 NA CASSQRDRFHEQFF TGTGCCAGCAGCCAACGGGACAGGTTCCATGAGCAGTTCTTC
TRBJ2-3 TRBD2 TRBV5-6 NA CASSLGASGKDTQYF TGTGCCAGCAGTCTTGGGGCTAGCGGGAAGGATACGCAGTATTTT
TRBJ1-4 TRBD1 TRBV4-3 once CASSQYRGSNEKLFF TGCGCCAGCAGCCAGTACAGGGGGAGCAATGAAAAACTGTTTTTT
TRBJ2-5 NA TRBV30 NA CAWSRGGNGETQYF TGTGCCTGGAGTAGGGGGGGTAATGGGGAGACCCAGTACTTC
TRBJ2-5 NA TRBV18 NA CASSPARARRETQYF TGTGCCAGCTCACCCGCTAGGGCTCGGAGGGAGACCCAGTACTTC
TRBJ1-1 TRBD1 TRBV6-6 NA CASSWDRVRTEAFF TGTGCCAGCAGTTGGGACAGGGTTAGGACTGAAGCTTTCTTT
TRBJ1-2 NA TRBV19 few CASNHPGGIKDYGYTF TGTGCCAGTAACCACCCCGGAGGAATAAAGGACTATGGCTACACCTTC
TRBJ2-7 NA TRBV7-9 NA CASSPELIYEQYF TGTGCCAGCAGCCCCGAGCTGATTTACGAGCAGTACTTC
TRBJ2-7 NA TRBV20-1 NA CSATDIAYEQYF TGCAGTGCTACTGACATTGCCTACGAGCAGTACTTC